This T cell receptor beta chain was sequenced for a study of cytomegalovirus exposure and HLA in healthy donors. The CDR3 covers 14 residues. Germline V gene data show CDR1 as SEHNR and CDR2 as FQNEAQ (reference sequence). Trimming left V 7 bases short and J 5 bases short, with 18 bases between. The PCR made use of 60 Vbeta and 13 Jbeta primers. Measured with immunoSEQ multiplex PCR; TCRdb has only the in-frame clones, and not every one. The sample lists roughly 130,000 clones, over 8% occurring once. There are a few counts of this clone. The TCR comes from a man between 40 and 49 years old in good health and CMV-seronegative. Material for sequencing was PBMCs. The V call is TRBV7-9, the J call TRBJ2-7, with a tentative D call TRBD2 (6 bases). CDR3 sequence: CASTPPGGTHEQYF. The CDR3 nucleotides read TGTGCCAGCACCCCGCCCGGGGGTACCCACGAGCAGTACTTC.